This TCR beta chain is drawn from a study of blood T cell repertoires in COVID-19. Study-level background: Specimens from acute and convalescent COVID-19 originated in the United States, Italy and Spain. PBMCs, B-cell-depleted T cells, or T cells were the source of the cDNA or gDNA that made up the material.

CDR3 length: 14 residues. V was trimmed by 1 base and J by 2 bases, leaving 9 bases between them. Germline loops: CDR1 SGHVS, CDR2 FQNEAQ. The assay was immunoSEQ multiplex PCR, and TCRdb's table has in-frame clones only and misses some. The sample lists around 74,000 clones, around 88% occurring once. Material for sequencing was peripheral blood. The chain couples TRBV7-8 to TRBJ2-7; no clear D gene. The TCR sequence derives from a man aged 30 to 39 with acute or convalescent COVID-19. The CDR3 coding sequence is TGTGCCAGCAGCTTAGTCGGCGGCCCCTACGAGCAGTACTTC. This sequence encodes CASSLVGGPYEQYF.